This T cell receptor beta chain appears in the sequencing data of a study of Ad26.COV2.S vaccination and SARS-CoV-2 variants. A word on this clone: As yet, its antigen is unknown.

Notes on the study in general: Breadth and depth estimates from TCRs may understate total T cell responses.

Profiling relied on immunoSEQ multiplex PCR, and the TCRdb table lists in-frame clones only, not all of them. The sample shows 350,000 to 400,000 clones, about nine tenths of them seen only once. The germline V and J ends were trimmed by 0 bases and 7 bases, with 12 bases remaining between them. Germline V gene lookup returns CDR1 GTSNPN and CDR2 SVGIG (reference sequence). This CDR3 comprises 13 residues. Stated treatment: some 20 received Ad26.COV2.S at low or high dose, single or two shots; several received placebo; per-sample allocation not given. Specimens were obtained on day 63 following the first vaccine or placebo injection.

The origin of this receptor is a person between 18 and 65 years old who received the Ad26.COV2.S COVID-19 vaccine or a placebo. This specimen consisted of peripheral blood, obtained in a trial of Ad26.COV2.S vaccine versus placebo. The J gene is TRBJ1-2, the V gene TRBV30; D gene uncertain. CDR3 DNA sequence: TGTGCCTGGAGTGTACTTTGGCCGGGTGGCTACACCTTC. As protein: CAWSVLWPGGYTF.